These 11 T cell receptor beta chains share one sample of origin, sequenced in a study of graft-versus-host responses after intestinal transplantation. The method was immunoSEQ multiplex PCR; TCRdb's version includes in-frame clones alone and lacks a portion of them. The sample yields about 21,000 clones, around 92% seen once. The sample was PBMCs, taken about 9 months after intestinal transplant. These receptors were taken from a human patient who received an intestinal transplant, so some T cells may come from the graft donor.

The chain employs TRBV6-6 and TRBJ1-5; the D is unclear. Between the trimmed V and J ends, which lost 0 bases and 0 bases, there was a span of 9 bases. Looked up from germline, CDR1 is MNHNY and CDR2 is SVGAGI (reference sequence). The CDR3 is 16 amino acids. The CDR3 here is CASSYSISSSNQPQHF. The DNA for the CDR3 is TGTGCCAGCAGTTACTCGATTTCCAGTAGCAATCAGCCCCAGCATTTT.

The rearrangement joins TRBV5-1 to TRBJ2-1; 8 bases match TRBD2. Germline V CDR1 and CDR2: SGHRS, YFSETQ. The V and J ends lost 6 bases and 8 bases, in that order; junction bases with no gene match: 13. The CDR3 loop spans 15 amino acids. Here the CDR3 DNA reads TGCGCCAGCAAGGAAGCGGGAGATAGGAGCGATGAGCAGTTCTTC. Translation gives CASKEAGDRSDEQFF.

The chain recombines TRBV18 with TRBJ1-4; possibly TRBD1 for D (5 bases). Deletions cut 2 bases from V and 6 bases from J, with 10 bases between. CDR3 length: 14 amino acids. Germline V gene lookup returns CDR1 KGHSH and CDR2 LQKENI. This chain's CDR3 is CASSPGGRDEKLFF. In DNA form, the CDR3 reads TGTGCCAGCTCACCAGGGGGAAGGGATGAAAAACTGTTTTTT.

The chain uses TRBV27 and TRBJ2-3, with 7 positions matching TRBD1. The J segment lost 5 bases and the V segment lost 0 bases, leaving 8 bases of the junction unmatched. Per germline, CDR1 MNHEY and CDR2 SMNVEV (reference sequence). The CDR3 is 16 amino acids. CDR3 residues: CASSLSGTVVVDTQYF. DNA for the CDR3: TGTGCCAGCAGTTTATCGGGGACAGTGGTGGTAGATACGCAGTATTTT.

The V gene is TRBV7-7, the J gene TRBJ2-5; weak D call: TRBD2 (5 bases). The length of the CDR3 is 15 residues. Trimming cost V 2 bases and J 4 bases, with 14 bases left between them. From germline, CDR1 is SSHAT and CDR2 FNYEAQ (reference sequence). The CDR3 DNA reads as TGTGCCAGCAGCTTAAGTCAGTGGGAGCGAGAGACCCAGTACTTC. It translates to CASSLSQWERETQYF.

The V gene is TRBV5-1, the J gene TRBJ2-7; 9 bases line up with TRBD1. The CDR3 loop spans 16 amino acids. Germline V CDR1 and CDR2: SGHRS, YFSETQ. The V segment lost 2 bases and the J segment 5 bases; nucleotides outside the gene matches: 11. The CDR3 nucleotides read TGCGCCAGCAGCTTCAATACCGGGACAGGGTTCCACGAGCAGTACTTC. As protein: CASSFNTGTGFHEQYF.

The chain couples TRBV6-6 to TRBJ2-2; no clear D. The CDR3 is 14 residues long. Per germline, CDR1 MNHNY and CDR2 SVGAGI (reference sequence). V was shortened by 0 bases and J by 7 bases, with 9 bases between the two germline ends. The CDR3 spells CASSYSNLGGELFF. CDR3 nucleotide sequence: TGTGCCAGCAGTTACTCGAATCTCGGCGGGGAGCTGTTTTTT.

The chain combines TRBV28 with TRBJ2-7, with D unclear. There are 14 residues in the CDR3. V was trimmed by 5 bases and J by 3 bases, leaving 14 bases between them. Germline CDR1 is MDHEN and CDR2 is SYDVKM. The CDR3 protein is CASSPRNQDYEQYF. Here the CDR3 DNA reads TGTGCCAGCAGTCCTCGGAATCAAGACTACGAGCAGTACTTC.

This chain connects TRBV4-2 to TRBJ1-3; D not resolved. V was cut by 0 bases and J by 0 bases, with 3 bases left in between. The germline gives CDR1 LGHNA, CDR2 YNFKEQ. The CDR3 covers 14 residues. The CDR3 sequence is CASSQDISGNTIYF. In nucleotides, the CDR3 is TGTGCCAGCAGCCAAGACATCTCTGGAAACACCATATATTTT.

As to this clone: The junction shows a germline mismatch at one end, possibly a read error. The chain joins TRBV14 to TRBJ1-1; 10 nucleotides match TRBD1. Germline V gene data show CDR1 as SGHDN and CDR2 as FVKESK. CDR3 length: 17 residues. DNA of the CDR3: TGTGCCAGCAGCCAAGTTGGGACAGGGGAGACCTGGGTCCCACCGCGTTTT. Its protein is CASSQVGTGETWVPPRF.

V gene TRBV29-1 combines with J gene TRBJ1-1; no definite D call. CDR3 length: 11 amino acids. V lost 3 bases, J lost 7 bases, and 9 bases lay in between. Germline values: CDR1 SQVTM, CDR2 ANQGSEA. For the CDR3, the DNA is TGCAGCGTTGACCGCGGCCGTGAAGCTTTCTTT. Amino acids: CSVDRGREAFF.